These 28 T cell receptor beta chains were all obtained from the same sample, sequenced in a study of shared clonotypes between healthy human individuals. Produced via immunoSEQ multiplex PCR; TCRdb's table is partial and in-frame only. The data show over a million clones, around 82% seen once. Sequencing was carried out using memory CD4+ T cells from PBMCs. Noted subset: CD45RA-negative fraction. Every receptor here comes from a man between 18 and 35 years old in good health. Some clones in this sample may be carry-over from other donors' samples.

The rearrangement links TRBV5-8 to TRBJ2-3, with 7 bases fitting TRBD1. Looked up from germline, CDR1 is SGHTS and CDR2 is YDEGEE. V shed 4 bases and J 4 bases; nucleotides not matched to a gene: 15. The CDR3 sequence is 17 residues long. The DNA for the CDR3 is TGTGCCAGCAGCCTGGGACAGCCATCGTTTGGGGCAGATACGCAGTATTTT. As protein: CASSLGQPSFGADTQYF.

This clone was found a few times. The V gene is TRBV2, the J gene TRBJ1-4; D is possibly TRBD1 (5 bases). The germline gives CDR1 SNHLY, CDR2 FYNNEI. V lost 7 bases to trimming and J lost 7 bases, with 10 bases between them. CDR3 length equals 12 residues. CDR3 region: CASITGTEKLFF. The CDR3 DNA sequence: TGTGCCAGCATTACGGGGACTGAAAAACTGTTTTTT.

This rearrangement joins TRBV5-1 to TRBJ2-5, with D perhaps being TRBD1 or TRBD2 (5 bases each). Deletions cut 4 bases from V and 1 base from J, with 11 bases between. This CDR3 region has 14 residues. From germline, CDR1 is SGHRS and CDR2 YFSETQ. DNA of the CDR3: TGCGCCAGCAGCCTAACCGGGGCCCAAGAGACCCAGTACTTC. Its translation is CASSLTGAQETQYF.

The V gene is TRBV5-6, the J gene TRBJ2-7; 13 nucleotides agree with TRBD2. This CDR3 has 15 amino acids. The V gene end was trimmed by 3 bases and the J gene end by 3 bases; junction bases not matched to a gene: 3. Germline CDR1 SGHDT, CDR2 YYEEEE. The CDR3 sequence: CASSSWTSGSYEQYF. Written as DNA, the CDR3 is TGTGCCAGCAGCTCATGGACTAGCGGGAGCTACGAGCAGTACTTC.

The chain is built from TRBV6-5 and TRBJ2-3; 7 nucleotides agree with TRBD2. Per the germline V gene, CDR1 is MNHEY and CDR2 is SVGAGI. This CDR3 is built from 15 residues. V was clipped by 2 bases and J by 2 bases; unmatched bases: 4. CDR3 loop: CASSYQAGITDTQYF. For the CDR3, the DNA is TGTGCCAGCAGTTACCAAGCGGGGATCACAGATACGCAGTATTTT.

The rearrangement joins TRBV18 to TRBJ2-5, with D perhaps being TRBD1 or TRBD2 (5 bases each). Germline CDR1 reads KGHSH; CDR2 reads LQKENI. This CDR3 is 13 amino acids long. V dropped 2 bases and J dropped 5 bases, with 9 bases sitting between them. The DNA of the CDR3 is TGTGCCAGCTCACCATGGGGGATGGAGACCCAGTACTTC. Its protein is CASSPWGMETQYF. Combining the CDR3 with reference TRBV18 and TRBJ2-5 gives the whole variable domain NAGVMQNPRHLVRRRGQEARLRCSPMKGHSHVYWYRQLPEEGLKFMVYLQKENIIDESGMPKERFSAEFPKEGPSILRIQQVVRGDSAAYFCASSPWGMETQYFGPGTRLLVL.

The J gene is TRBJ2-7, the V gene TRBV6-5; TRBD2 aligns across 14 bases. V shed 5 bases, J shed 7 bases, and the junction held 7 bases outside the gene matches. Germline V gene data show CDR1 as MNHEY and CDR2 as SVGAGI. The CDR3 sequence is 15 residues long. The CDR3 is CASSPPGLAGVEQYF. The CDR3, as DNA: TGTGCCAGCAGTCCCCCGGGACTAGCGGGAGTAGAGCAGTACTTC.

This chain connects TRBV28 to TRBJ2-2; the D gene could be TRBD1 or TRBD2 (6 bases each). CDR1 and CDR2 (germline): MDHEN, SYDVKM. V lost 5 bases, J lost 4 bases, and 14 bases lay in between. The CDR3 contains 15 residues. CDR3 DNA: TGTGCCAGCAGTGGCTCGGGGGCGCTCACCGGGGAGCTGTTTTTT. Encoded protein: CASSGSGALTGELFF.

The chain has TRBV28 and TRBJ1-5; D not resolved. There are 14 residues in the CDR3. The germline V and J ends were trimmed by 2 bases and 4 bases, with 9 bases remaining between them. The V gene's germline CDR1 is MDHEN and CDR2 SYDVKM. The CDR3 loop reads CASSLITGNQPQHF. Written as DNA, the CDR3 is TGTGCCAGCAGTTTAATTACGGGAAATCAGCCCCAGCATTTT.

The V and J genes are TRBV7-2 and TRBJ2-3; TRBD2 matches 10 bases. V trimming: 4 bases; J trimming: 3 bases; junction bases outside the gene matches: 16. This CDR3 is built from 19 residues. Germline assignment: CDR1 SGHTA and CDR2 FQGNSA. The CDR3 is CASSSPAASGRWGTDTQYF. The CDR3 DNA is TGTGCCAGCAGCTCACCCGCCGCTAGCGGGAGATGGGGAACAGATACGCAGTATTTT.

This clone has just one count. V and J are TRBV28 and TRBJ2-1; 7 nucleotides match TRBD1. This CDR3 contains 13 residues. Germline V gene sequence: CDR1 MDHEN, CDR2 SYDVKM. V lost 6 bases, J lost 8 bases, and 7 bases stayed unmatched. The CDR3 DNA follows: TGTGCCAGCAGGGTAGGGGGCAGGGATGAGCAGTTCTTC. It encodes CASRVGGRDEQFF.

The genes are TRBV28 and TRBJ2-1; 10 nucleotides line up with TRBD2. J gave up 6 bases and V 6 bases, and 5 bases lay outside the gene matches. Germline V gene lookup returns CDR1 MDHEN and CDR2 SYDVKM. The CDR3 runs to 14 residues. The DNA for the CDR3 is TGTGCCAGCAGGCGGGGACTAGCGCGCAATGAGCAGTTCTTC. Amino acid sequence: CASRRGLARNEQFF.

CDR3 coding DNA: TGTGCCACCCGGGACATCGGCACAGATACGCAGTATTTT. Its translation is CATRDIGTDTQYF. The chain combines TRBV6-4 with TRBJ2-3; weak D call: TRBD1 (6 bases). Trimming removed 10 bases from V and 1 base from J, with 12 bases in between. Germline V gene lookup returns CDR1 MRHNA and CDR2 SNTAGT. The CDR3 runs 13 residues.

This chain uses TRBV7-2 with TRBJ2-5; the match to TRBD1 covers 11 bases. The V gene end was trimmed by 4 bases and the J gene end by 5 bases; junction bases not matched to a gene: 3. The CDR3 is 14 residues long. CDR1 and CDR2 (germline): SGHTA, FQGNSA. The CDR3 bases are TGTGCCAGCAGCTGGACAGGGGGCTTGGAGACCCAGTACTTC. Its translation is CASSWTGGLETQYF.

This chain uses TRBV4-1 with TRBJ2-3; tentatively, D is TRBD1 (5 bases). The CDR3 has 14 residues. V shed 0 bases and J shed 8 bases, with 12 bases lying between them. CDR1 and CDR2 from the germline V gene are MGHRA and YSYEKL. CDR3 amino acids: CASSQDDSVGTQYF. DNA for the CDR3: TGCGCCAGCAGCCAAGATGACAGCGTAGGTACGCAGTATTTT.

This clone occurred a few times. J is TRBJ1-1 and V is TRBV30, with 8 bases fitting TRBD1. The CDR3 consists of 12 residues. J was trimmed by 4 bases and V by 5 bases; bases with no gene match: 3. Per the germline V gene, CDR1 is GTSNPN and CDR2 is SVGIG (reference sequence). The CDR3 sequence is CAWDRGGTEAFF. The CDR3 nucleotides read TGTGCCTGGGACAGGGGCGGCACTGAAGCTTTCTTT.

The V call is TRBV6-6, the J call TRBJ2-2; D is ambiguous. Trimming took off 4 bases at V and 5 bases at J, with 2 bases between the two ends. The germline V gene encodes CDR1 MNHNY and CDR2 SVGAGI (reference sequence). This CDR3 contains 11 residues. CDR3 sequence reads: CASSWTGELFF. The CDR3 DNA follows: TGTGCCAGCAGTTGGACCGGGGAGCTGTTTTTT.

The V and J genes are TRBV7-9 and TRBJ2-5; D call uncertain. Looked up from germline, CDR1 is SEHNR and CDR2 is FQNEAQ (reference sequence). V was shortened by 5 bases and J by 11 bases, with 12 bases between the two germline ends. This CDR3 contains 11 residues. CDR3 region: CASSPDVWQYF. CDR3 DNA sequence: TGTGCCAGCAGCCCCGACGTTTGGCAGTACTTC. The full variable domain, in which reference TRBV7-9 and TRBJ2-5 provide the parts outside the CDR3, is DTGVSQNPRHKITKRGQNVTFRCDPISEHNRLYWYRQTLGQGPEFLTYFQNEAQLEKSRLLSDRFSAERPKGSFSTLEIQRTEQGDSAMYLCASSPDVWQYFGPGTRLLVL.

V usage is TRBV29-1 and J usage is TRBJ2-3; the match to TRBD1 covers 7 bases. The CDR3 sequence is 14 residues long. Germline CDR1 SQVTM, CDR2 ANQGSEA. V lost 6 bases and J lost 4; bases outside the gene matches: 10. CDR3 sequence reads: CSVRQGPSSDTQYF. CDR3 in DNA: TGCAGCGTGCGACAGGGTCCCAGCTCAGATACGCAGTATTTT.

The chain employs TRBV7-2 and TRBJ2-1; unclear D gene. V lost 5 bases, J lost 9 bases, and 17 bases lay in between. The length of the CDR3 is 14 residues. Per germline, CDR1 SGHTA and CDR2 FQGNSA. DNA of the CDR3: TGTGCCAGCAGCCAGTCTGTTGGGGTAACTGAGCAGTTCTTC. It yields the protein CASSQSVGVTEQFF.

V gene TRBV11-2 combines with J gene TRBJ2-3, with D unresolved. The CDR3 has 14 amino acids. V dropped 5 bases and J dropped 3 bases, with 12 bases sitting between them. The germline V gene has CDR1 SGHAT and CDR2 FQNNGV. The CDR3 sequence: CASSLGIGTDTQYF. CDR3 nucleotide sequence: TGTGCCAGCAGCCTGGGGATCGGGACAGATACGCAGTATTTT.

This clone showed up just once. This chain uses TRBV11-2 with TRBJ2-1, with 12 positions matching TRBD2. Germline-derived CDR1 and CDR2 are SGHAT and FQNNGV. Trimming at V came to 3 bases and at J to 1 base, leaving 10 bases not matched to a gene. CDR3 size: 19 residues. This CDR3 is CASSFSSGTSGLSYNEQFF. The CDR3 nucleotides read TGTGCCAGCAGCTTCTCGTCCGGGACTAGCGGGCTTTCCTACAATGAGCAGTTCTTC.

This sequence joins TRBV28 and TRBJ2-7, with 9 bases fitting TRBD1. The length of the CDR3 is 16 residues. Germline V gene sequence: CDR1 MDHEN, CDR2 SYDVKM. J was trimmed by 4 bases and V by 6 bases; bases with no gene match: 13. Here the CDR3 reads CASRTRGDRVDYEQYF. CDR3 nucleotide sequence: TGTGCCAGCAGAACGAGGGGGGACAGGGTTGATTACGAGCAGTACTTC.

The rearrangement joins TRBV10-3 to TRBJ1-4; no reliable D call. Germline V lookup: CDR1 ENHRY, CDR2 SYGVKD. The CDR3 is 14 residues long. Trimming removed 4 bases at V and 1 base at J, with 7 bases between. The CDR3 DNA reads as TGTGCCATCAGTGGGGCGGGAACTAATGAAAAACTGTTTTTT. Protein: CAISGAGTNEKLFF.

The V and J genes are TRBV28 and TRBJ2-6; D is unresolved. V shed 8 bases and J shed 2 bases, with 7 bases lying between them. Looked up from germline, CDR1 is MDHEN and CDR2 is SYDVKM. There are 13 residues in the CDR3. The CDR3 reads CASLNTGANVLTF. The CDR3 DNA reads as TGTGCCAGCTTGAATACTGGGGCCAACGTCCTGACTTTC.

This chain links TRBV29-1 with TRBJ1-4; TRBD1 matches at 7 bases. Trimming took 6 bases from V and 8 from J; bases not matched to a gene: 12. CDR1 is SQVTM and CDR2 is ANQGSEA in the germline V gene. This CDR3 region has 14 residues. The CDR3 DNA sequence: TGCAGCGTCGCATCGACAGGGAGGCGGGAAAAACTGTTTTTT. It translates to CSVASTGRREKLFF.

The J gene is TRBJ1-2, the V gene TRBV30; no clear D. In germline, CDR1 is GTSNPN, CDR2 SVGIG (reference sequence). CDR3 length equals 13 residues. V was shortened by 4 bases and J by 5 bases, with 14 bases between the two germline ends. CDR3 coding DNA: TGTGCCTGGACAGAGGCAAATATTTATGGCTACACCTTC. It yields the protein CAWTEANIYGYTF.

This clone was found once. This rearrangement joins TRBV5-8 to TRBJ2-2; D unresolved. The germline CDR1 and CDR2 sequences are SGHTS and YDEGEE. The germline V and J ends were trimmed by 1 base and 5 bases, with 6 bases remaining between them. This CDR3 spans 13 amino acids. DNA of the CDR3: TGTGCCAGCAGCTTGTTTACGACCGGGGAGCTGTTTTTT. Residues: CASSLFTTGELFF.